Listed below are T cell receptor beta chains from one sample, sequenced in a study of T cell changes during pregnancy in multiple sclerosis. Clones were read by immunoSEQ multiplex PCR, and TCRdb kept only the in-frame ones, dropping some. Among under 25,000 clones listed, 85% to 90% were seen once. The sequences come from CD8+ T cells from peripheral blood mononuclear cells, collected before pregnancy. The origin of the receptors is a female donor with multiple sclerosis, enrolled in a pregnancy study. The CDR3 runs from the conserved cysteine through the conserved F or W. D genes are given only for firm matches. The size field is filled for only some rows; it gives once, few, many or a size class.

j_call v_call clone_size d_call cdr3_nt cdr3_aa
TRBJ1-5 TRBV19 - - TGTGCCAGTAGTATAAGGGGTGGGGATCAGCCCCAGCATTTT CASSIRGGDQPQHF
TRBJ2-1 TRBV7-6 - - TGTGCCAGCAGCTGGAGCGGTAACAATGAGCAGTTCTTC CASSWSGNNEQFF
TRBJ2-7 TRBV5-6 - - TGTGCCAGCAGCTTAGTGACGGAGGCCGGCTACGAGCAGTACTTC CASSLVTEAGYEQYF
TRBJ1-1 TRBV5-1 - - TGCGCCAGCAGCTTGTTGGGACTACCGGAAGCTTTCTTT CASSLLGLPEAFF
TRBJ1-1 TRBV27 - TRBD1 TGTGCCAGCAGTTTATCACAGGGGGCAGACACTGAAGCTTTCTTT CASSLSQGADTEAFF
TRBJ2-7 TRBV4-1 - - TGCGCCAGCAGCCAAGTTGAGCGGGCAGGGTACGAGCAGTACTTC CASSQVERAGYEQYF
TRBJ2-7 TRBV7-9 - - TGTGCCAGCAGCCCCGGGGGACTCTCCTACGAGCAGTACTTC CASSPGGLSYEQYF
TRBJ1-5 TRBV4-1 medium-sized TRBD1 TGCGCCAGCAGCCAAGTGACAGGGTTCAACCAGCCCCAGCATTTT CASSQVTGFNQPQHF
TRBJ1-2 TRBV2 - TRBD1 TGTGCCAGCAGAGACAGGGGGCGGAACTATGGCTACACCTTC CASRDRGRNYGYTF
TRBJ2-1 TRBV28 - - TGTGCCAGCAGTTTGGGGGGACCATGGTGGGAGCAGTTCTTC CASSLGGPWWEQFF
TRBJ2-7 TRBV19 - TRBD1 TGTGCCAGTAACGAAGGACAGGGTGACTACGAGCAGTACTTC CASNEGQGDYEQYF
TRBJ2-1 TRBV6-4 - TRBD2 TGTGCCAGCAGTGACGGTACTAGCGGTCCCAATGAGCAGTTCTTC CASSDGTSGPNEQFF
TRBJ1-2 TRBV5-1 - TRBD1 TGCGCCAGCAGCTCATTACAGGGGGTCCACTATGGCTACACCTTC CASSSLQGVHYGYTF
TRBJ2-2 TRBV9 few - TGTGCCAGCAGCGTAGAGGAGTCCGGGGAGCTGTTTTTT CASSVEESGELFF